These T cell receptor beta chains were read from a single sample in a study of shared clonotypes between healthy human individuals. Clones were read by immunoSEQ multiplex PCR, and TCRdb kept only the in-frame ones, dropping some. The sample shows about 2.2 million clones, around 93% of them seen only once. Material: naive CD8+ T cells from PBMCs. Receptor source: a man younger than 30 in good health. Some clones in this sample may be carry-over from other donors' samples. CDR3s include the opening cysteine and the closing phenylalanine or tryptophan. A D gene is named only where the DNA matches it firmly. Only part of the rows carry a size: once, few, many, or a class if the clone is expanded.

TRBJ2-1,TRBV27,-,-,CASSSRSYNEQFF,TGTGCCAGCAGTTCCCGGTCATACAATGAGCAGTTCTTC
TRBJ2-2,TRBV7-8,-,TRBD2,CASSPAGLAGVNTGELFF,TGTGCCAGCAGCCCGGCCGGACTAGCGGGGGTAAACACCGGGGAGCTGTTTTTT
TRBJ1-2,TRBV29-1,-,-,CSAQSPLGYTF,TGCAGCGCCCAATCCCCTTTAGGCTACACCTTC
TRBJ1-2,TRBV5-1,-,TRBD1,CASSFLDRGRLGYGYTF,TGCGCCAGCAGCTTTCTGGACAGGGGCAGACTCGGCTATGGCTACACCTTC
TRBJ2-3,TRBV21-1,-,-,CASPGTASTDTQYF,TGTGCCAGCCCCGGGACAGCTAGCACAGATACGCAGTATTTT
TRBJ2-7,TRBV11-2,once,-,CASSLEGRPGAYEQYF,TGTGCCAGCAGCTTAGAGGGGCGTCCAGGGGCCTACGAGCAGTACTTC
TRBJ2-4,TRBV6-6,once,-,CASSYYGRGPDIQYF,TGTGCCAGCAGTTACTATGGAAGGGGTCCGGACATTCAGTACTTC
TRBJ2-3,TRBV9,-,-,CASSVGTLVTSTDTQYF,TGTGCCAGCAGCGTAGGAACTCTAGTAACTAGCACAGATACGCAGTATTTT
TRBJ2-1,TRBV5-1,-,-,CASSLRQATPYNEQFF,TGCGCCAGCAGCCTAAGACAGGCAACCCCCTACAATGAGCAGTTCTTC
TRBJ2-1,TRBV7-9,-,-,CASSLTDVSYNEQFF,TGTGCCAGCAGCTTAACGGACGTGTCTTACAATGAGCAGTTCTTC
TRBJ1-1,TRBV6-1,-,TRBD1,CASSPTGGAEAFF,TGTGCCAGCAGCCCTACAGGGGGGGCTGAAGCTTTCTTT
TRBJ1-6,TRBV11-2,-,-,CASSLVYRNSPLHF,TGTGCCAGCAGCTTAGTATACAGAAATTCACCCCTCCACTTT
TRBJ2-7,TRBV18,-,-,CASSTDREGEQYF,TGTGCCAGCTCGACGGACAGGGAGGGCGAGCAGTACTTC
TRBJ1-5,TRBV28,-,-,CASRPGGHRPYSNQPQHF,TGTGCCAGCAGGCCCGGGGGTCACCGACCTTATAGCAATCAGCCCCAGCATTTT
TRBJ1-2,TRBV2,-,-,CASSEAHKLSPRGYTF,TGTGCCAGCAGTGAAGCCCACAAACTTAGTCCCCGTGGCTACACCTTC
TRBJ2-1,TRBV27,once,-,CASSFLGSYNEQFF,TGTGCCAGCAGTTTTCTCGGGTCTTACAATGAGCAGTTCTTC
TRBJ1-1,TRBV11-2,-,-,CASSYTVNTEAFF,TGTGCCAGCAGCTATACAGTCAACACTGAAGCTTTCTTT
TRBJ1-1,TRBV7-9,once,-,CASSLGGRNTEAFF,TGTGCCAGCAGCCTCGGGGGGAGGAACACTGAAGCTTTCTTT
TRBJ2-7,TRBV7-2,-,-,CASSLQKPGETYEQYF,TGTGCCAGCAGCCTTCAAAAGCCCGGGGAGACCTACGAGCAGTACTTC
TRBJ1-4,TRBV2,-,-,CASSQASNEKLFF,TGTGCCAGCAGTCAGGCGTCTAATGAAAAACTGTTTTTT
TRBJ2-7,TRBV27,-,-,CASSSLQDLGIREQYF,TGTGCCAGCAGTTCCCTTCAAGACCTTGGCATTAGGGAGCAGTACTTC
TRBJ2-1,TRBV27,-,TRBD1,CASSPRGPGNEQFF,TGTGCCAGCAGCCCGAGGGGGCCGGGGAATGAGCAGTTCTTC
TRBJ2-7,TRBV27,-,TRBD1,CASSLSKTGWTYEQYF,TGTGCCAGCAGTTTATCGAAGACAGGGTGGACCTACGAGCAGTACTTC
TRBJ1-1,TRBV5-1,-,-,CASSLAGSMNTEAFF,TGCGCCAGCAGTTTGGCAGGGAGCATGAACACTGAAGCTTTCTTT